The source of this T cell receptor (beta chain) is a study of T cell repertoires in cytomegalovirus infection. Study-wide results and caveats: Frequencies of public TCR beta families were cumulated, and this identified carriers of CMV plus the relevant HLA.

Each CDR3 protein is one row after TCRdb ran MiXCR on the reads. The sample carries about 270,000 distinct CDR3 sequences, approximately 22% recorded once. A few counts support this clonotype. Its antigen is currently unknown. Germline lookup yields CDR1 MNHEY and CDR2 SVGEGT. V shed 6 bases and J shed 2 bases, with 11 bases lying between them. This CDR3 comprises 13 residues. Source: cultured PBMCs, taken from culture after CMV antigen stimulation. This chain joins TRBV6-2 or TRBV6-3 and TRBJ2-7, with no clear D. The receptor's source is a human donor in good health (CMV status not recorded). Some clones in this sample may be carry-over from other donors' samples. CDR3 DNA sequence: TGTGCCAGCAGGGATCCGTCGACCTACGAGCAGTACTTC. Translated: CASRDPSTYEQYF.